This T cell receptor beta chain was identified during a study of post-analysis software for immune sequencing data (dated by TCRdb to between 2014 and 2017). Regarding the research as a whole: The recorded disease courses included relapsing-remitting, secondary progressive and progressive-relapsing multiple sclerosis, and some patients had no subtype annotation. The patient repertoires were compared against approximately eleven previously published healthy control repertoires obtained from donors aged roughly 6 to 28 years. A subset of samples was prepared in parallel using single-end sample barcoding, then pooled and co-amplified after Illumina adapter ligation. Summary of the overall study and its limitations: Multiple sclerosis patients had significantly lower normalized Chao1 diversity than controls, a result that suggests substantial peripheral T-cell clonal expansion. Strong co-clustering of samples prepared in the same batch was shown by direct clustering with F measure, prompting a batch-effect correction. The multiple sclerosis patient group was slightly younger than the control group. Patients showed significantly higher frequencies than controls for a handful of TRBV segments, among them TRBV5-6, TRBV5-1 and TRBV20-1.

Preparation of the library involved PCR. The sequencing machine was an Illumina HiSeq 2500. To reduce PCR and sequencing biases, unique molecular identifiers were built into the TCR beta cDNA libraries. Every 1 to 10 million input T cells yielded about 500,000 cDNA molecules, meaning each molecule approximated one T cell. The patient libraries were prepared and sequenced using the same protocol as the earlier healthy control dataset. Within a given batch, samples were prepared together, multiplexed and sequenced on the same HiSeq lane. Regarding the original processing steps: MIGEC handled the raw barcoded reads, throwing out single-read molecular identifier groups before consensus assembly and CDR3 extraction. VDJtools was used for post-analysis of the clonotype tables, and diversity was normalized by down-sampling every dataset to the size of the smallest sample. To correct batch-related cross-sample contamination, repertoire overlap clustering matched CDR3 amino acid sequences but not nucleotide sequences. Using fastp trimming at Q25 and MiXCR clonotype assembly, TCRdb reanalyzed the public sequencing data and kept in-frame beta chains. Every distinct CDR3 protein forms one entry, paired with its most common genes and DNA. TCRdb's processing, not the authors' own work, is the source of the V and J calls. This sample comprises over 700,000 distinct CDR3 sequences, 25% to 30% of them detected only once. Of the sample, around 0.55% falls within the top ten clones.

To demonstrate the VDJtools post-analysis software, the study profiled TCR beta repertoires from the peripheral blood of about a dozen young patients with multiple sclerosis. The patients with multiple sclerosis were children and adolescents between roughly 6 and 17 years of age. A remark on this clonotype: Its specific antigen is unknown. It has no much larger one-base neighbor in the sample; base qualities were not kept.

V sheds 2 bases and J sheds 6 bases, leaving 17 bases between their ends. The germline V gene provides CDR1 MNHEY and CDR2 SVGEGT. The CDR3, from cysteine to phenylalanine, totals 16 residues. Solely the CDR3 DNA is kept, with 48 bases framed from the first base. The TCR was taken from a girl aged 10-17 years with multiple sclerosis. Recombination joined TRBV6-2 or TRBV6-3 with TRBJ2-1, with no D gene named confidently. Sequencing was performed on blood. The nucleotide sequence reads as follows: TGTGCCAGCAGTTACACCCCTTTGATTGCAGGCAATGAGCAGTTCTTC. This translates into CASSYTPLIAGNEQFF.